This T cell receptor (beta chain) was retrieved from a study of graft-versus-host responses after intestinal transplantation. Profiling relied on immunoSEQ multiplex PCR, and the TCRdb table lists in-frame clones only, not all of them. The repertoire consists of roughly 97,000 clones, with roughly 87% occurring once and the leading ten covering 0.7% to 0.9%. In the case of this clone: Its cognate antigen is unknown.

This CDR3 spans 16 amino acids. Germline trimming cut 4 bases from V and 2 bases from J; bases unmatched to any gene: 9. CDR1 is SGHRS, CDR2 YFSETQ, per germline. The sequence derives from a human donor who received an intestinal transplant. The sequencing used unstimulated CD4+ T cells sorted from spleen or lymph node cells, collected before intestinal transplant. The chain couples TRBV5-1 to TRBJ1-2; TRBD1 agrees at 9 bases. The DNA for the CDR3 is TGCGCCAGCAGCCATGGAGGGGGACAGGGAAACTATGGCTACACCTTC. Translation: CASSHGGGQGNYGYTF. The full variable domain, its missing parts supplied by reference TRBV5-1 and TRBJ1-2, is KAGVTQTPRYLIKTRGQQVTLSCSPISGHRSVSWYQQTPGQGLQFLFEYFSETQRNKGNFPGRFSGRQFSNSRSEMNVSTLELGDSALYLCASSHGGGQGNYGYTFGSGTRLTVV.